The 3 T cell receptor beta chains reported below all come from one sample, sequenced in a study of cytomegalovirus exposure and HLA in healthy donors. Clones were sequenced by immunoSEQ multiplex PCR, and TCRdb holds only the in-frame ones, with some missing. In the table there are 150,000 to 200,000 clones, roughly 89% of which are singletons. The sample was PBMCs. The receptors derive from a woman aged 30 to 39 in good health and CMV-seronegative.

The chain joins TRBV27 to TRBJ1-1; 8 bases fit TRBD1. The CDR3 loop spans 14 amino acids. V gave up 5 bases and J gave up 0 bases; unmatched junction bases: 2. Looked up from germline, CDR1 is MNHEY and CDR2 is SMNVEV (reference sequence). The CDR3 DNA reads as TGTGCCAGCAGTGTGGACAGGGTGAACACTGAAGCTTTCTTT. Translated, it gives CASSVDRVNTEAFF.

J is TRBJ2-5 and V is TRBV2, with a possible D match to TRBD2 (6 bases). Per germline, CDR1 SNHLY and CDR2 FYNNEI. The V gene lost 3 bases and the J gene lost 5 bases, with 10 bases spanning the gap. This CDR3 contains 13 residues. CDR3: CASSDRGWETQYF. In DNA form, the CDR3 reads TGTGCCAGCAGTGATCGGGGGTGGGAGACCCAGTACTTC.

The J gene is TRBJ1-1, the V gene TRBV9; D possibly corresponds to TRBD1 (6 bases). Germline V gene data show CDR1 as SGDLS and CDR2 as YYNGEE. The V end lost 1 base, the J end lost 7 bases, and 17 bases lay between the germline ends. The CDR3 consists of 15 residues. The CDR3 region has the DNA TGTGCCAGCAGCGTAACTCCGGACAGAGAACTTGAAGCTTTCTTT. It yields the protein CASSVTPDRELEAFF. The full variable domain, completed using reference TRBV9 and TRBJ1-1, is DSGVTQTPKHLITATGQRVTLRCSPRSGDLSVYWYQQSLDQGLQFLIQYYNGEERAKGNILERFSAQQFPDLHSELNLSSLELGDSALYFCASSVTPDRELEAFFGQGTRLTVV.